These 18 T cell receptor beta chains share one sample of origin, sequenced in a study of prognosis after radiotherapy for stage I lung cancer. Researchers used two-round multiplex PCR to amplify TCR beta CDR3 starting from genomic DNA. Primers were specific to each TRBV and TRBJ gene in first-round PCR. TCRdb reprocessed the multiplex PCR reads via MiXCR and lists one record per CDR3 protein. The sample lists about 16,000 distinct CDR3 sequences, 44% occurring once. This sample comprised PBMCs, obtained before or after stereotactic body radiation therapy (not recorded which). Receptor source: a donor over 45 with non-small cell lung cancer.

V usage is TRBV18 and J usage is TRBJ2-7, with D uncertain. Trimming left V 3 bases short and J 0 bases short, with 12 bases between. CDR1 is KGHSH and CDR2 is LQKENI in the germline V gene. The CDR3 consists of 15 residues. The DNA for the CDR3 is TGTGCCAGCTCACCTGAAATGGTCAGCTCCTACGAGCAGTACTTC. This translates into CASSPEMVSSYEQYF.

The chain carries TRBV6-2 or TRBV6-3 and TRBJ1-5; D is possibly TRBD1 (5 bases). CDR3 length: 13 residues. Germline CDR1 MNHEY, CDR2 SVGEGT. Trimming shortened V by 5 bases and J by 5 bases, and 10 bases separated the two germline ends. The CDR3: CASSPEGYQPQHF. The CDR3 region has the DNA TGTGCCAGCAGTCCTGAGGGGTATCAGCCCCAGCATTTT.

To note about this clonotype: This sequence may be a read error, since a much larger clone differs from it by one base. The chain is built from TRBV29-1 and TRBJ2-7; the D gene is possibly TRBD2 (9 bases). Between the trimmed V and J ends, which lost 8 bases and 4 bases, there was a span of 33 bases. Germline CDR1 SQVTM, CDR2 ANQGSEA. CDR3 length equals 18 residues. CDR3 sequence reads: CSTAQGGAGGPLDYEQYF. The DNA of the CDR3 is TGCAGCACAGCACAGGGGGGAGCGGGAGGACCCTTGGATTACGAGCAGTACTTC.

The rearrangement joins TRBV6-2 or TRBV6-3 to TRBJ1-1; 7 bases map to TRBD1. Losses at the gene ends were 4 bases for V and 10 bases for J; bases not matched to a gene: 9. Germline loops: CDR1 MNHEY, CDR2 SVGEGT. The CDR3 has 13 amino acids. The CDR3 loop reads CASSSITGVGAFF. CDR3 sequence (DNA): TGTGCCAGCAGTTCCATTACAGGGGTCGGAGCTTTCTTT.

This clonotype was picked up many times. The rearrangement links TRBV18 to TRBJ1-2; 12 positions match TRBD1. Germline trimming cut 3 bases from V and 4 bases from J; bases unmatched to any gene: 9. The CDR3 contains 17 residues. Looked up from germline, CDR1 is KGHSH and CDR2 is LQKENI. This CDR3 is CASSPKGSGQGAYGYTF. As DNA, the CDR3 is TGTGCCAGCTCACCGAAAGGGTCGGGACAGGGGGCCTATGGCTACACCTTC.

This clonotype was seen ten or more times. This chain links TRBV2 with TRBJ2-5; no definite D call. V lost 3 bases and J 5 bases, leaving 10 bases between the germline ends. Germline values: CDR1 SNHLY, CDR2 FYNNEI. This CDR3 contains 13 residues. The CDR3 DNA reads TGTGCCAGCAGTGATGGAAGGTGGGAGACCCAGTACTTC. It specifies CASSDGRWETQYF. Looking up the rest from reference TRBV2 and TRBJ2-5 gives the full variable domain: EPEVTQTPSHQVTQMGQEVILRCVPISNHLYFYWYRQILGQKVEFLVSFYNNEISEKSEIFDDQFSVERPDGSNFTLKIRSTKLEDSAMYFCASSDGRWETQYFGPGTRLLVL.

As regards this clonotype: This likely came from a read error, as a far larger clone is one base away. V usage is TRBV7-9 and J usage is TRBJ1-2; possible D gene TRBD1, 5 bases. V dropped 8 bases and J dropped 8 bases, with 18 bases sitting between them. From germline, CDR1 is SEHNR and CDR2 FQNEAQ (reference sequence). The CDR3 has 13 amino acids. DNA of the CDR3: TGTGCCAGCTCCGACAGTGGAATAGGAGGCTACACCTTC. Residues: CASSDSGIGGYTF.

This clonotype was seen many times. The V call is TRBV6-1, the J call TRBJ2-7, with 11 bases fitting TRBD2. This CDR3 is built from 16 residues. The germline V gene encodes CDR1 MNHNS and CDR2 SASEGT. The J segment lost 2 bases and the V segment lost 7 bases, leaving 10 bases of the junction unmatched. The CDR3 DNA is TGTGCCAGCATCAACACTAGCGGGGGACTCCCCTACGAGCAGTACTTC. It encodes CASINTSGGLPYEQYF.

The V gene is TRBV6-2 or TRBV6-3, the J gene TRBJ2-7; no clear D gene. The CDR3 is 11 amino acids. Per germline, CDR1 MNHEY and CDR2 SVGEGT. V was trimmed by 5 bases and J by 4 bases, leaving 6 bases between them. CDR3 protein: CASSQHYEQYF. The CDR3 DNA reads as TGTGCCAGCAGTCAACATTACGAGCAGTACTTC.

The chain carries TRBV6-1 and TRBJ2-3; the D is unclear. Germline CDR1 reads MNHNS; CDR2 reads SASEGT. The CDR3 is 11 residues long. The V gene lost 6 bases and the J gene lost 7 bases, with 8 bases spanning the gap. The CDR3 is CASSLGYTQYF. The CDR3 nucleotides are TGTGCCAGCAGCTTAGGATATACGCAGTATTTT.

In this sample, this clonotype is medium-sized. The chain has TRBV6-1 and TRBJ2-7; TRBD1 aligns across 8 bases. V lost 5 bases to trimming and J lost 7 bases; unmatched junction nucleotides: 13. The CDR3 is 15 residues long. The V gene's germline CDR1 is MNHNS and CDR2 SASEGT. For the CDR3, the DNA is TGTGCCAGCAGTCCTACCGGGACAGGACGTGTAGAGCAGTACTTC. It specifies CASSPTGTGRVEQYF.

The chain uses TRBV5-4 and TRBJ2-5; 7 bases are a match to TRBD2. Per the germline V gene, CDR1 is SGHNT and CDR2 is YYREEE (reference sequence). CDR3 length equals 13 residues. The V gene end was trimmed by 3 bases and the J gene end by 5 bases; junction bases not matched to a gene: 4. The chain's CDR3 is CASSWGGEETQYF. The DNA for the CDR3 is TGTGCCAGCAGCTGGGGAGGGGAGGAGACCCAGTACTTC.

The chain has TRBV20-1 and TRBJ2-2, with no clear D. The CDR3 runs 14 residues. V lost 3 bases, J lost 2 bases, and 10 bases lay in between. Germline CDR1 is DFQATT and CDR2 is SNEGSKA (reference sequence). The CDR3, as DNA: TGCAGTGCTAGCGGCGGTGCAAACACCGGGGAGCTGTTTTTT. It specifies CSASGGANTGELFF.

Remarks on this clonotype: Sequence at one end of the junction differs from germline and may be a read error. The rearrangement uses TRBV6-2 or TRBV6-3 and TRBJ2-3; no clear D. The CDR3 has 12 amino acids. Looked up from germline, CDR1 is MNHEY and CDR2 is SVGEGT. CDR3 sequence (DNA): TGCGCCAGCAGGATTAGCACAGATACGCAGTATTTT. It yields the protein CASRISTDTQYF.

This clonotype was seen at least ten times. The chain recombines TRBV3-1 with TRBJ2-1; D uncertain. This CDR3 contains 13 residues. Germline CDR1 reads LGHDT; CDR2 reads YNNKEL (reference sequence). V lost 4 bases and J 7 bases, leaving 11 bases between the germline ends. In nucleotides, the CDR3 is TGTGCCAGCAGCCTCTTTGGCTCGAATGAGCAGTTCTTC. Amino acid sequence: CASSLFGSNEQFF.

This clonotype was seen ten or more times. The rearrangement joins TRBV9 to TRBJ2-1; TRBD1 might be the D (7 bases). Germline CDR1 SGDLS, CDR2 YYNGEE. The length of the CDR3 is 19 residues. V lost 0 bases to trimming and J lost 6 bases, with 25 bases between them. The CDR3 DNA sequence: TGTGCCAGCAGCGTAGGGCAGGGGGGCCTTCGGTTAGCGCCCAATGAGCAGTTCTTC. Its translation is CASSVGQGGLRLAPNEQFF. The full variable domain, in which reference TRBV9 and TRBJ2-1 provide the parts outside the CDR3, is DSGVTQTPKHLITATGQRVTLRCSPRSGDLSVYWYQQSLDQGLQFLIQYYNGEERAKGNILERFSAQQFPDLHSELNLSSLELGDSALYFCASSVGQGGLRLAPNEQFFGPGTRLTVL.

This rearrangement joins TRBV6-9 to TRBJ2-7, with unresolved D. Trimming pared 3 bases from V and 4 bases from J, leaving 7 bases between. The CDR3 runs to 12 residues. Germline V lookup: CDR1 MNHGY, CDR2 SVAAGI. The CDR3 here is CASSYGRYEQYF. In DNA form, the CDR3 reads TGTGCCAGCAGTTACGGACGTTACGAGCAGTACTTC.

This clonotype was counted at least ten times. The CDR3 DNA reads as TGTGCCAGCAGACCCCGGACAGGGAACACTGAAGCTTTCTTT. Translating it yields CASRPRTGNTEAFF. The V gene is TRBV6-1, the J gene TRBJ1-1, with 7 bases identical to TRBD1. Germline CDR1 is MNHNS and CDR2 is SASEGT. V trimming: 6 bases; J trimming: 1 base; junction bases outside the gene matches: 5. The CDR3 contains 14 residues.